These 30 T cell receptor beta chains were sequenced from one sample in a study of long-term antiretroviral therapy in people with HIV (dated by TCRdb to the early 2020s). Sequencing of the TRB variable region was done with the immunoSEQ hsTCRB v3.0 assay at survey level resolution. What TCRdb holds here is the immuneACCESS table cut down to in-frame rearrangements. Part of the clones is not present; checked against another copy, under half of the missing clones reflect an unresolved V gene, and the others are unexplained. The sample has some 23,000 clones on record, 76% of them singletons. The ten most abundant clones make up approximately 11% of the sample. The sample consisted of unsorted PBMCs, taken 1.1 years before starting antiretroviral therapy. The receptors here all came from a woman between 40 and 50 years old with HIV.

V usage is TRBV28 and J usage is TRBJ1-4, with 9 nucleotides matching TRBD1. There are 14 residues in the CDR3. V lost 5 bases, J lost 8 bases, and 6 bases stayed unmatched. Germline lookup yields CDR1 MDHEN and CDR2 SYDVKM. Written as DNA, the CDR3 is TGTGCCAGCAGTACGGGGACAGGGAAGGAAAAACTGTTTTTT. It yields the protein CASSTGTGKEKLFF.

J is TRBJ1-1 and V is TRBV2, with a weak D call TRBD1 (6 bases). The CDR3 is 14 residues long. In germline, CDR1 is SNHLY, CDR2 FYNNEI. V was pared by 4 bases and J by 3 bases, with 12 bases between. CDR3 in DNA: TGTGCCAGCAGTGCTATGACAGGCTACACTGAAGCTTTCTTT. Protein: CASSAMTGYTEAFF.

The chain employs TRBV5-8 and TRBJ1-2; TRBD1 is a possible D gene (5 bases). The CDR3 runs to 15 residues. The germline V gene encodes CDR1 SGHTS and CDR2 YDEGEE. Trimming shortened V by 4 bases and J by 6 bases, and 19 bases separated the two germline ends. The CDR3, as DNA: TGTGCCAGCAGCCATAGCGGGATGGGGCTGAATGGCTACACCTTC. It translates to CASSHSGMGLNGYTF.

The V call is TRBV28, the J call TRBJ1-1; no clear D gene. Germline CDR1 reads MDHEN; CDR2 reads SYDVKM. The CDR3 spans 14 residues. The ends were cut back, 1 base at V and 8 bases at J, with 14 bases in the middle. CDR3 coding DNA: TGTGCCAGCAGTTTATATGGGATAAATCTAGAAGCTTTCTTT. Amino acid sequence: CASSLYGINLEAFF.

The V gene is TRBV12-5, the J gene TRBJ1-1; possible D gene TRBD1, 5 bases. The CDR3 is made up of 13 amino acids. Germline V gene lookup returns CDR1 LGHNT and CDR2 FRNRAP. The germline V and J ends were trimmed by 4 bases and 0 bases, with 6 bases remaining between them. For the CDR3, the DNA is TGTGCTAGTGGTTGGGGCCTGAACACTGAAGCTTTCTTT. As protein: CASGWGLNTEAFF.

The CDR3 region is CASSVEAGSNYGYTF. The CDR3 DNA reads as TGTGCCAGCAGCGTAGAGGCAGGGTCTAACTATGGCTACACCTTC. This chain uses TRBV9 with TRBJ1-2; tentative D call: TRBD1 (5 bases). Deletions cut 0 bases from V and 0 bases from J, with 9 bases between. CDR1 is SGDLS, CDR2 YYNGEE, per germline. The CDR3 loop spans 15 amino acids.

This clone has more than one count but fewer than ten. This chain connects TRBV10-3 to TRBJ1-2; 8 nucleotides agree with TRBD1. The length of the CDR3 is 13 residues. The junction had 1 base not matched to a gene; V was cut back by 3 bases and J by 4 bases. Germline CDR1 ENHRY, CDR2 SYGVKD. The CDR3 DNA follows: TGTGCCATCAGTGACGGACAGGGCTATGGCTACACCTTC. It is translated as CAISDGQGYGYTF.

This clone was picked up a small number of times. The chain employs TRBV29-1 and TRBJ2-5; D possibly corresponds to TRBD2 (5 bases). The CDR3 totals 11 residues. The V and J ends lost 5 bases and 4 bases respectively, with 8 bases between them. CDR1 is SQVTM and CDR2 is ANQGSEA in the germline V gene. The CDR3 DNA reads as TGCAGCGTTTCCAGCGGAGAGACCCAGTACTTC. This translates into CSVSSGETQYF. Together with reference TRBV29-1 and TRBJ2-5, the CDR3 gives the full variable domain: SAVISQKPSRDICQRGTSLTIQCQVDSQVTMMFWYRQQPGQSLTLIATANQGSEATYESGFVIDKFPISRPNLTFSTLTVSNMSPEDSSIYLCSVSSGETQYFGPGTRLLVL.

This chain joins TRBV18 and TRBJ1-6, with 9 bases identical to TRBD1. The CDR3 contains 15 residues. V trimming: 6 bases; J trimming: 7 bases; junction bases outside the gene matches: 7. CDR1 is KGHSH, CDR2 LQKENI, per germline. CDR3 protein: CASSARDRENSPLHF. The CDR3 nucleotides are TGTGCCAGCTCGGCCCGGGACAGGGAAAATTCACCCCTCCACTTT.

This chain joins TRBV4-1 and TRBJ2-1, with D perhaps matching TRBD1 (6 bases). The CDR3 consists of 11 residues. Trimming removed 5 bases from V and 13 bases from J, with 12 bases in between. Germline assignment: CDR1 MGHRA and CDR2 YSYEKL. In DNA form, the CDR3 reads TGCGCCAGCAGCTTAGGGGGTGTCCAGTTCTTC. Residues: CASSLGGVQFF.

This clone occurred once. The chain employs TRBV5-1 and TRBJ1-3; possible D gene TRBD1, 6 bases. From germline, CDR1 is SGHRS and CDR2 YFSETQ. Trimming cost V 4 bases and J 1 base, with 21 bases left between them. The CDR3 spans 18 residues. Here the CDR3 reads CASSGWQGRRSSGNTIYF. In nucleotides, the CDR3 is TGCGCCAGCAGCGGATGGCAGGGGCGTCGTTCGTCTGGAAACACCATATATTTT.

The chain employs TRBV27 and TRBJ2-2; perhaps TRBD1 as D (6 bases). Trimming took off 7 bases at V and 1 base at J, with 10 bases between the two ends. This CDR3 is built from 14 residues. Germline-derived CDR1 and CDR2 are MNHEY and SMNVEV (reference sequence). This CDR3 reads CASKQGVNTGELFF. CDR3 sequence (DNA): TGTGCCAGCAAACAGGGAGTGAACACCGGGGAGCTGTTTTTT.

This chain connects TRBV9 to TRBJ2-7, with 7 bases lining up with TRBD2. The CDR3 contains 14 residues. Trimming at V came to 5 bases and at J to 0 bases, leaving 5 bases not matched to a gene. The germline CDR1 and CDR2 sequences are SGDLS and YYNGEE. The CDR3 sequence is CASSGGGSSYEQYF. CDR3 nucleotides: TGTGCCAGCAGTGGGGGGGGGAGCTCCTACGAGCAGTACTTC.

This clone was seen a single time. V and J are TRBV4-1 and TRBJ2-3; 8 nucleotides match TRBD1. The length of the CDR3 is 16 residues. Per the germline V gene, CDR1 is MGHRA and CDR2 is YSYEKL. Trimming removed 1 base from V and 2 bases from J; junction bases left unmatched: 5. The CDR3 bases are TGCGCCAGCAGCCAAGGACAGGGGCGTTTCACAGATACGCAGTATTTT. This gives the protein CASSQGQGRFTDTQYF.

This clone has a single count. DNA for the CDR3: TGTGCCAGCTCACTCGACTCCGGGACAGCGTCCACCATATATTTT. It translates to CASSLDSGTASTIYF. V gene TRBV18 combines with J gene TRBJ1-3, with 7 bases lining up with TRBD1. The V and J ends lost 4 bases and 9 bases, in that order; junction bases with no gene match: 12. This CDR3 contains 15 residues. From germline, CDR1 is KGHSH and CDR2 LQKENI.

The chain carries TRBV7-9 and TRBJ1-1, with D tentatively TRBD1 (6 bases). The ends were cut back, 5 bases at V and 5 bases at J, with 12 bases in the middle. CDR1 and CDR2 (germline): SEHNR, FQNEAQ (reference sequence). The CDR3 loop spans 13 amino acids. This CDR3 reads CASSPGRGTEAFF. The CDR3 bases are TGTGCCAGCAGCCCGGGCAGGGGTACTGAAGCTTTCTTT.

The genes are TRBV11-2 and TRBJ1-1; 8 bases fit TRBD1. There are 15 residues in the CDR3. Trimming removed 5 bases from V and 2 bases from J; junction bases left unmatched: 7. Germline lookup yields CDR1 SGHAT and CDR2 FQNNGV. The CDR3 sequence: CASSNPGTGNTEAFF. The CDR3 DNA sequence: TGTGCCAGCAGCAACCCTGGGACAGGAAACACTGAAGCTTTCTTT.

This chain uses TRBV6-5 with TRBJ1-2, with 8 nucleotides matching TRBD1. From germline, CDR1 is MNHEY and CDR2 SVGAGI. Trimming at V came to 3 bases and at J to 3 bases, leaving 3 bases not matched to a gene. There are 14 residues in the CDR3. As DNA, the CDR3 is TGTGCCAGCAGTTATTCGGACAGGGACTATGGCTACACCTTC. It specifies CASSYSDRDYGYTF.

This clone occurred a few times. Written as DNA, the CDR3 is TGTGCCAGCAGCTTAGATCGAGGCTCACCCCTCCACTTT. This translates into CASSLDRGSPLHF. The genes are TRBV7-2 and TRBJ1-6; D is undetermined. Trimming removed 1 base from V and 10 bases from J, with 8 bases in between. Looked up from germline, CDR1 is SGHTA and CDR2 is FQGNSA. The length of the CDR3 is 13 residues.

This clone has a single count. V is TRBV4-1 and J is TRBJ1-1; 7 bases are a match to TRBD1. With 5 bases clipped from V and 1 base from J, the junction kept 7 bases outside the gene matches. Germline-derived CDR1 and CDR2 are MGHRA and YSYEKL. CDR3 length equals 15 residues. The CDR3 DNA reads as TGCGCCAGCAGCTGGACAGGCAATACGAACACTGAAGCTTTCTTT. As protein: CASSWTGNTNTEAFF.

The chain uses TRBV10-2 and TRBJ1-1; TRBD1 matches at 7 bases. The CDR3 sequence is 13 residues long. With V trimmed by 8 bases and J by 7 bases, 10 bases remained unmatched. The germline V gene encodes CDR1 WSHSY and CDR2 SAAADI. The CDR3 region is CASSKGQALEAFF. The CDR3 bases are TGCGCCAGCTCTAAAGGACAGGCCCTTGAAGCTTTCTTT.

V and J are TRBV30 and TRBJ1-1; D might be TRBD1 (6 bases). Germline assignment: CDR1 GTSNPN and CDR2 SVGIG (reference sequence). The CDR3 totals 14 residues. The V end was cut by 1 base, the J end by 0 bases, with 9 bases between. The CDR3 loop is CAWSAGQMNTEAFF. The CDR3 region has the DNA TGTGCCTGGAGTGCAGGACAGATGAACACTGAAGCTTTCTTT.

The chain employs TRBV11-3 and TRBJ1-5, with D perhaps TRBD1 (5 bases). The germline V and J ends were trimmed by 1 base and 3 bases, with 10 bases remaining between them. The CDR3 length is 15 residues. The germline CDR1 and CDR2 sequences are SGHNT and YENEEA. Here the CDR3 reads CASSLGGGSNQPQHF. The CDR3 coding sequence is TGTGCCAGCAGCTTAGGGGGGGGATCCAATCAGCCCCAGCATTTT.

This chain uses TRBV15 with TRBJ1-3; maybe TRBD1 (5 bases). The CDR3 contains 16 residues. The V gene lost 1 base and the J gene lost 3 bases, with 13 bases spanning the gap. Germline V gene sequence: CDR1 LNHNV, CDR2 YYDKDF (reference sequence). The CDR3 reads CATSRGDGQNGNTIYF. In DNA form, the CDR3 reads TGTGCCACCAGCAGAGGAGATGGACAAAATGGAAACACCATATATTTT.

This chain connects TRBV5-6 to TRBJ2-7, with D unclear. The length of the CDR3 is 12 residues. Trimming cost V 1 base and J 3 bases, with 5 bases left between them. Germline V gene lookup returns CDR1 SGHDT and CDR2 YYEEEE. The CDR3 protein is CASSLSSYEQYF. The CDR3, as DNA: TGTGCCAGCAGCTTGAGCAGCTACGAGCAGTACTTC.

V usage is TRBV5-4 and J usage is TRBJ2-7; D tentatively reads TRBD1 or TRBD2 (6 bases each). Trimming stripped 4 bases from V and 3 bases from J, with 11 bases between. Germline loops: CDR1 SGHNT, CDR2 YYREEE (reference sequence). There are 13 residues in the CDR3. CDR3 residues: CASSTRGVYEQYF. The CDR3, as DNA: TGTGCCAGCAGCACAAGGGGGGTCTACGAGCAGTACTTC.

The chain has TRBV10-3 and TRBJ2-1; maybe TRBD2 (6 bases). Looked up from germline, CDR1 is ENHRY and CDR2 is SYGVKD. This CDR3 contains 13 residues. Trimming shortened V by 2 bases and J by 8 bases, and 10 bases separated the two germline ends. This chain's CDR3 is CAISETWRDEQFF. For the CDR3, the DNA is TGTGCCATCAGTGAGACCTGGAGGGATGAGCAGTTCTTC.

This chain connects TRBV4-3 to TRBJ1-4; tentative D call: TRBD1 (5 bases). The CDR3 runs 15 residues. Trimming shortened V by 0 bases and J by 8 bases, and 13 bases separated the two germline ends. The germline gives CDR1 LGHNA, CDR2 YSLEER. In DNA form, the CDR3 reads TGCGCCAGCAGCCAAGACCGGGGGATGGGGGAAAAACTGTTTTTT. Protein product: CASSQDRGMGEKLFF.

Worth noting for this clone: The junction departs from germline at one end; a sequencing error may be responsible. Other DNA sequences in this sample translate to the same CDR3. This chain uses TRBV10-3 with TRBJ2-7, with 12 bases identical to TRBD1. The CDR3 sequence is 15 residues long. Germline lookup yields CDR1 ENHRY and CDR2 SYGVKD. The CDR3 region has the DNA TGTGCCATCAGTGAACCGGGACAGGGGGCTTACGAGCAGTACTTT. Protein sequence: CAISEPGQGAYEQYF.

This clone has more than one count but fewer than ten. The chain combines TRBV10-3 with TRBJ2-1, with 11 bases lining up with TRBD2. The V segment lost 4 bases and the J segment 7 bases; nucleotides outside the gene matches: 12. The CDR3 consists of 17 residues. The V gene's germline CDR1 is ENHRY and CDR2 SYGVKD. CDR3 DNA: TGTGCCATCAGTGGGGGGCCGGGGACTAGCGGCGGGAATGAGCAGTTCTTC. It specifies CAISGGPGTSGGNEQFF.